Given below is one T cell receptor beta chain in context. The data belong to a study of blood T cell repertoires in COVID-19. Looking at the study overall: Sources were T cells, B-cell-depleted T cells, or PBMCs; the material itself was cDNA or gDNA.

As processed by the authors: Amplification of reference gene primers was used by the study to estimate nucleated cell counts. The repertoire was sequenced with immunoSEQ multiplex PCR; TCRdb's copy has only in-frame clones and lacks some. V, J and clone size reflect that table, while D and trimming were determined from the DNA. The table lists about 230,000 clones, more than 65% of them singletons. The germline V and J ends were trimmed by 4 bases and 4 bases, with 10 bases remaining between them. The CDR3 totals 13 residues. This clonotype was obtained from a man in his forties who had recovered from COVID-19. Material: peripheral blood. The rearrangement links TRBV12-3 or TRBV12-4 to TRBJ1-2, with D perhaps TRBD1 (6 bases). CDR3 coding DNA: TGTGCCAGCAGTTCCGACAGGACCTATGGCTACACCTTC. This gives the protein CASSSDRTYGYTF.